The clone carrying this TCR beta chain is a singleton in its sample. Its antigen is currently unknown. Template was genomic DNA from frozen, unsorted single-cell suspensions. These data are taken from a study of immune cell composition in non-small cell lung cancer. General study findings and limits: TIL tumour reactivity correlated with maximal tumour-associated clone frequency in adenocarcinoma.

The germline gives CDR1 SGHVS, CDR2 FNYEAQ. This CDR3 region has 17 residues. V dropped 1 base and J dropped 0 bases, with 14 bases sitting between them. Sequencing was performed with immunoSEQ multiplex PCR; in TCRdb, only in-frame clones are kept and a portion is missing. The sample has thousands of clones; approximately 79% are singletons. The clonotype comes from a human donor with non-small cell lung cancer. Sequencing used lung tumor tissue. The rearrangement joins TRBV7-6 to TRBJ2-3; possibly TRBD2 for D (5 bases). The CDR3: CASSLEVGRRSTDTQYF. The CDR3, as DNA: TGTGCCAGCAGCTTAGAAGTGGGGAGACGGAGCACAGATACGCAGTATTTT.